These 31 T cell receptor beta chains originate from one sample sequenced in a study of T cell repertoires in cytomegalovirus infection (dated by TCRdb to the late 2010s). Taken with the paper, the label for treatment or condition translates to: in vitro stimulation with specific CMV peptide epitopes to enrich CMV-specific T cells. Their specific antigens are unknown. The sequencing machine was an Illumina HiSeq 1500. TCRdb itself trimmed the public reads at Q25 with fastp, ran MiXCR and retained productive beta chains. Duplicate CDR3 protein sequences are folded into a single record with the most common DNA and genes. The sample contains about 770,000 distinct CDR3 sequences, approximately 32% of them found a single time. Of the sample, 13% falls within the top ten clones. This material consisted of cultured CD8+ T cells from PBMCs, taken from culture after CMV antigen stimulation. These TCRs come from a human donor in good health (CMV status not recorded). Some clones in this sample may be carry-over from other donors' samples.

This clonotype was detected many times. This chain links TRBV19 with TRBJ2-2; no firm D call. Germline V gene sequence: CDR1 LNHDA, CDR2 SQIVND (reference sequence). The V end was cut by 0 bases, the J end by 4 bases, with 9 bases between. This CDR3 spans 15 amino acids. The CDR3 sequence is CASSIDPALTGELFF. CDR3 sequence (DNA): TGTGCCAGTAGTATAGATCCCGCCCTCACCGGGGAGCTGTTTTTT.

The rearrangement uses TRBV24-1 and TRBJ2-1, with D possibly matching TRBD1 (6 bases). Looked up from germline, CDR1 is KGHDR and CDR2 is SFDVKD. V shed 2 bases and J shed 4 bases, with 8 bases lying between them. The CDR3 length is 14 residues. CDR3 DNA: TGTGCCACCAGTGATTATAGGGGGTACAATGAGCAGTTCTTC. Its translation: CATSDYRGYNEQFF.

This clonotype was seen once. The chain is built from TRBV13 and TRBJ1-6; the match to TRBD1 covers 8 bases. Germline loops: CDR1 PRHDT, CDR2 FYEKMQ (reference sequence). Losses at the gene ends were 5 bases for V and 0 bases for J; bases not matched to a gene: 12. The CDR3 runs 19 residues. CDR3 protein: CASSRTIGQGGSYNSPLHF. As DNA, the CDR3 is TGTGCCAGCAGCCGAACCATCGGACAGGGTGGCTCCTATAATTCACCCCTCCACTTT.

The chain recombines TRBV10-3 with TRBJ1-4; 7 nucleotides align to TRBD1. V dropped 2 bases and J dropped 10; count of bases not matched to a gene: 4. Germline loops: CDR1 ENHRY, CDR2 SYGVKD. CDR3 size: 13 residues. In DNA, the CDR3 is TGTGCCATCAGTGAGAAGGGGGCCCCAAAACTGTTTTTT. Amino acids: CAISEKGAPKLFF.

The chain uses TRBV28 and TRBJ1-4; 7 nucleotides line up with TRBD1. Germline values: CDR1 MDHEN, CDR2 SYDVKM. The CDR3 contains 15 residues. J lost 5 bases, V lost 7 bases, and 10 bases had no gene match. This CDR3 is CASTPGTARNEKLFF. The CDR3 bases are TGTGCCAGCACCCCGGGGACAGCTCGGAATGAAAAACTGTTTTTT. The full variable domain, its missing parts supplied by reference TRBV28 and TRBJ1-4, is DVKVTQSSRYLVKRTGEKVFLECVQDMDHENMFWYRQDPGLGLRLIYFSYDVKMKEKGDIPEGYSVSREKKERFSLILESASTNQTSMYLCASTPGTARNEKLFFGSGTQLSVL.

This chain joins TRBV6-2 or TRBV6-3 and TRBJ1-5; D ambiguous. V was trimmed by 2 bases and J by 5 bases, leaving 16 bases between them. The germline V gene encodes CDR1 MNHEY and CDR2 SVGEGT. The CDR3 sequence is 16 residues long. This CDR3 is CASSYRNRRTYQPQHF. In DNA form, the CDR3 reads TGTGCCAGCAGTTACAGGAACCGTCGGACGTATCAGCCCCAGCATTTT.

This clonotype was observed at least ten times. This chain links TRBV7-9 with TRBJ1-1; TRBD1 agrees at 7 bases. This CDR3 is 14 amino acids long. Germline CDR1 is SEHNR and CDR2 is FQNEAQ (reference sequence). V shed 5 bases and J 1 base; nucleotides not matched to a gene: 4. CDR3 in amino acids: CASSNRGRNTEAFF. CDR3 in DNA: TGTGCCAGCAGCAACAGGGGACGGAACACTGAAGCTTTCTTT.

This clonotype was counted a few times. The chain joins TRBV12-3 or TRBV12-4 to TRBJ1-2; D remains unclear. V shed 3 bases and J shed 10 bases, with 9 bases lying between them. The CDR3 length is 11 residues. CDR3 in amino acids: CASSFVGFYTF. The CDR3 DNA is TGTGCCAGCAGTTTCGTGGGATTCTACACCTTC.

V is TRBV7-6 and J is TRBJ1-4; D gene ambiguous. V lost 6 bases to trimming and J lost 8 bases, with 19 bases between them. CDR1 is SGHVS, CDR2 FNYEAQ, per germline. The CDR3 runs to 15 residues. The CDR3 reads CASSIVPGRREKLFF. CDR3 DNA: TGTGCCAGCAGTATAGTCCCCGGGAGGAGGGAAAAACTGTTTTTT. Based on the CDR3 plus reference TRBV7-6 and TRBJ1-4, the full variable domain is GAGVSQSPRYKVTKRGQDVALRCDPISGHVSLYWYRQALGQGPEFLTYFNYEAQQDKSGLPNDRFSAERPEGSISTLTIQRTEQRDSAMYRCASSIVPGRREKLFFGSGTQLSVL.

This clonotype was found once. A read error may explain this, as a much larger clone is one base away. In nucleotides, the CDR3 is TGTGCCAGCAGCCCTCACGGACTTTACAGGGGGGACGGGCAGTACTTC. Translated, it gives CASSPHGLYRGDGQYF. The rearrangement uses TRBV7-9 and TRBJ2-7, with 8 bases lining up with TRBD1. CDR1 SEHNR and CDR2 FQNEAQ come from the germline V gene (reference sequence). Losses at the gene ends were 5 bases for V and 9 bases for J; bases not matched to a gene: 18. The CDR3 runs to 16 residues. Full variable domain (rest looked up from reference TRBV7-9 and TRBJ2-7): DTGVSQNPRHKITKRGQNVTFRCDPISEHNRLYWYRQTLGQGPEFLTYFQNEAQLEKSRLLSDRFSAERPKGSFSTLEIQRTEQGDSAMYLCASSPHGLYRGDGQYFGPGTRLTVT.

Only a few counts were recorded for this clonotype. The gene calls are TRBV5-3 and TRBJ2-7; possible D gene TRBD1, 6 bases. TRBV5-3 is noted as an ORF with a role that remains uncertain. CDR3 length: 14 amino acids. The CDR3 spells CASSLENRAYEQYV. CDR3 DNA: TGTGCCAGCAGCTTAGAAAACAGGGCCTACGAGCAGTACGTC.

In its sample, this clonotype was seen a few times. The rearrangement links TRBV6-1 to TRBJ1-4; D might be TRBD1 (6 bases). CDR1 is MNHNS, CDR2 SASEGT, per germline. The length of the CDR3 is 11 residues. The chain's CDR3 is CALRGGEKLFF. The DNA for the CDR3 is TGTGCTTTGAGGGGGGGTGAAAAACTGTTTTTT.

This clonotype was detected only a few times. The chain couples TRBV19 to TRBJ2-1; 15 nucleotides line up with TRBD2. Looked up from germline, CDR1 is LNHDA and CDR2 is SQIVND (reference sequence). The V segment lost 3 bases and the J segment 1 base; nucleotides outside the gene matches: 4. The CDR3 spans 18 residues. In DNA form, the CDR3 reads TGTGCCAGTAGTATTAGGACTAGCGGGGGGGCTTCCTACAATGAGCAGTTCTTC. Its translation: CASSIRTSGGASYNEQFF.

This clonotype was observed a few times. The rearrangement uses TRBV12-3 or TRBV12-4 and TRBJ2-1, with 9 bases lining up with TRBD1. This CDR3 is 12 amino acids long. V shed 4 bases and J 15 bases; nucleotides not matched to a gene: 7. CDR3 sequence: CASSSGTGFLFF. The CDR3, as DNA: TGTGCCAGCAGTTCCGGGACAGGGTTTTTGTTCTTC.

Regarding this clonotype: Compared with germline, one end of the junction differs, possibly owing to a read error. CDR3 in DNA: TGCAGTGGGGTGGCCCCGAACACCGGGGGGCTGTTTTTT. Residues: CSGVAPNTGGLFF. This chain links TRBV20-1 with TRBJ2-2; D possibly corresponds to TRBD2 (6 bases). The CDR3 is made up of 13 amino acids. From germline, CDR1 is DFQATT and CDR2 SNEGSKA (reference sequence).

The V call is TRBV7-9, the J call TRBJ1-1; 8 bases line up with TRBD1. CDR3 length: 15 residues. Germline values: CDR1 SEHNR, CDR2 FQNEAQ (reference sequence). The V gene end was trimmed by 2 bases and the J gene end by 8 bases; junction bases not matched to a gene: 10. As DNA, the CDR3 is TGTGCCAGCAGCTTATCCACAGGGGGACTATCCGAAGCTTTCTTT. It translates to CASSLSTGGLSEAFF.

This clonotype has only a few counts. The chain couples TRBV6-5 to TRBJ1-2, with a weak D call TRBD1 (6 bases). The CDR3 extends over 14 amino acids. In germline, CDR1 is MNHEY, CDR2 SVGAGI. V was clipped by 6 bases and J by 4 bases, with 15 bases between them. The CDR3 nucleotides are TGTGCCAGCAGCGCCGCGGGACACGGCTATGGCTACACCTTC. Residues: CASSAAGHGYGYTF.

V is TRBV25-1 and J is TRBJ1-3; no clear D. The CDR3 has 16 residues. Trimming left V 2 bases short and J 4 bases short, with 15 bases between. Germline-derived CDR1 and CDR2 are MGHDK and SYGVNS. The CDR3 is CASSESGRDPGNTIYF. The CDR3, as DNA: TGTGCCAGCAGTGAAAGCGGCCGGGATCCCGGAAACACCATATATTTT.

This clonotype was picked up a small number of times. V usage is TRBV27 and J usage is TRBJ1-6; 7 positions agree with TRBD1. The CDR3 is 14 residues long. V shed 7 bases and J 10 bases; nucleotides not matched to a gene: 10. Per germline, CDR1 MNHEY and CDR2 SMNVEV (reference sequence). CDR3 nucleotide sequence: TGTGCCAGCACAGGGACAGCCGGGTGGTCACCCCTCCACTTT. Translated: CASTGTAGWSPLHF.

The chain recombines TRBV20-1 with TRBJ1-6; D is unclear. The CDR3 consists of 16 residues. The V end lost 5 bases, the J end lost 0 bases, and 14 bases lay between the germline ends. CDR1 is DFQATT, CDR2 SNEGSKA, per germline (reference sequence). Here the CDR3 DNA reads TGCAGTGCTTCTAAAGCGTTCAGCTCCTATAATTCACCCCTCCACTTT. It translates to CSASKAFSSYNSPLHF.

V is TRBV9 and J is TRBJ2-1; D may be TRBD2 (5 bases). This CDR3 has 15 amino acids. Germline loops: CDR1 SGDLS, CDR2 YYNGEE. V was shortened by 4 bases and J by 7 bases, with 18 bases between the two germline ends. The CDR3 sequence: CASSPEGVPGNEQFF. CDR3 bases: TGTGCCAGCAGCCCAGAGGGTGTTCCGGGGAATGAGCAGTTCTTC.

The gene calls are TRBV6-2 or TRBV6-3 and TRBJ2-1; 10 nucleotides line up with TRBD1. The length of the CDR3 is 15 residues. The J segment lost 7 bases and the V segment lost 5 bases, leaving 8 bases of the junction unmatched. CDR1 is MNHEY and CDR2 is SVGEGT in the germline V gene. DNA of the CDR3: TGTGCCAGCAGTGAATGGACAGGGGGTGAAAATGAGCAGTTCTTC. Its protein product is CASSEWTGGENEQFF.

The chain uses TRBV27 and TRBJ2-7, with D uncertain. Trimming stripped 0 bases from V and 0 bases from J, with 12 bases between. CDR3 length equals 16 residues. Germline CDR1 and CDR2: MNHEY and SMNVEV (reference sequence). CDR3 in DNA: TGTGCCAGCAGTTTATCCTATACCCTAAGCTCCTACGAGCAGTACGTC. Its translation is CASSLSYTLSSYEQYV.

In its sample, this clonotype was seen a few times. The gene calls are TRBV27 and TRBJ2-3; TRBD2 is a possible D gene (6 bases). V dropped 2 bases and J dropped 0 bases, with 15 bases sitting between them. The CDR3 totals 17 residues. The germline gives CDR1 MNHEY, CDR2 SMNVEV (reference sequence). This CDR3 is CASSLDPPRGSTDTQYF. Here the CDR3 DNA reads TGTGCCAGCAGTTTAGACCCACCGCGGGGCAGCACAGATACGCAGTATTTT.

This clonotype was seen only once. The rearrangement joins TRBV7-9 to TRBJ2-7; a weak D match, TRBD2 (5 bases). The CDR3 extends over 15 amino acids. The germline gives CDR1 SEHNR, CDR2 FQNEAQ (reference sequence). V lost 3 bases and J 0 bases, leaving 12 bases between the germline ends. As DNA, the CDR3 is TGTGCCAGCAGCTTCCGAGAGGGCAACTCCTACGAGCAGTACTTC. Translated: CASSFREGNSYEQYF.

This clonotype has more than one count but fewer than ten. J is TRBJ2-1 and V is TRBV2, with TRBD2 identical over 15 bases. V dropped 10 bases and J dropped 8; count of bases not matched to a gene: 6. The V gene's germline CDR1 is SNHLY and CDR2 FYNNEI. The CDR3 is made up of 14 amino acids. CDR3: CATPGLAGGYEQFF. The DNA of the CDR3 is TGTGCCACCCCGGGACTAGCGGGGGGATATGAGCAGTTCTTC.

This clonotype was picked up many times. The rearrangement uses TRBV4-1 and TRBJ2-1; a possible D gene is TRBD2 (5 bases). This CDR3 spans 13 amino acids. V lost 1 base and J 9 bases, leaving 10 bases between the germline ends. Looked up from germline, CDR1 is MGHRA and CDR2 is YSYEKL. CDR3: CASSQGAEGEQFF. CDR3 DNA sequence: TGCGCCAGCAGCCAAGGGGCCGAGGGTGAGCAGTTCTTC.

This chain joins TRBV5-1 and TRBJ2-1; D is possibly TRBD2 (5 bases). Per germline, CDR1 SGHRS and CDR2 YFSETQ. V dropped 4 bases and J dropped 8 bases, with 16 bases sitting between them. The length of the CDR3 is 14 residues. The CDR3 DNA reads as TGCGCCAGCAGCCCATGGCCGGGGTTCGATGAGCAGTTCTTC. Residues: CASSPWPGFDEQFF. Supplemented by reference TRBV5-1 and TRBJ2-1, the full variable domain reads KAGVTQTPRYLIKTRGQQVTLSCSPISGHRSVSWYQQTPGQGLQFLFEYFSETQRNKGNFPGRFSGRQFSNSRSEMNVSTLELGDSALYLCASSPWPGFDEQFFGPGTRLTVL.

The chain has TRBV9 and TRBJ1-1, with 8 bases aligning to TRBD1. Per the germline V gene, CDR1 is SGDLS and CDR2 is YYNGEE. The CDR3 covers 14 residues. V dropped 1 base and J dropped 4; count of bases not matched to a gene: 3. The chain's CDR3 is CASSVQGAGTEAFF. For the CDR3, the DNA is TGTGCCAGCAGCGTACAGGGGGCTGGCACTGAAGCTTTCTTT.

The CDR3 spells CASSGRGAGANVLTF. The CDR3 region has the DNA TGTGCCAGCAGTGGCAGGGGAGCTGGGGCCAACGTCCTGACTTTC. The rearrangement links TRBV4-2 to TRBJ2-6; D may be TRBD1 (6 bases). Germline lookup yields CDR1 LGHNA and CDR2 YNFKEQ. Trimming left V 6 bases short and J 2 bases short, with 11 bases between. The CDR3 runs 15 residues.

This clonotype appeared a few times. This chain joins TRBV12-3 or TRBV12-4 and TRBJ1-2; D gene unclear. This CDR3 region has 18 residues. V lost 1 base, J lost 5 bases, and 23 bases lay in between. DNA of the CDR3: TGTGCCAGCAGTTTAGGCCAGCGTGTTTGGGATTCCAGATATGGCTACACCTTC. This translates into CASSLGQRVWDSRYGYTF.